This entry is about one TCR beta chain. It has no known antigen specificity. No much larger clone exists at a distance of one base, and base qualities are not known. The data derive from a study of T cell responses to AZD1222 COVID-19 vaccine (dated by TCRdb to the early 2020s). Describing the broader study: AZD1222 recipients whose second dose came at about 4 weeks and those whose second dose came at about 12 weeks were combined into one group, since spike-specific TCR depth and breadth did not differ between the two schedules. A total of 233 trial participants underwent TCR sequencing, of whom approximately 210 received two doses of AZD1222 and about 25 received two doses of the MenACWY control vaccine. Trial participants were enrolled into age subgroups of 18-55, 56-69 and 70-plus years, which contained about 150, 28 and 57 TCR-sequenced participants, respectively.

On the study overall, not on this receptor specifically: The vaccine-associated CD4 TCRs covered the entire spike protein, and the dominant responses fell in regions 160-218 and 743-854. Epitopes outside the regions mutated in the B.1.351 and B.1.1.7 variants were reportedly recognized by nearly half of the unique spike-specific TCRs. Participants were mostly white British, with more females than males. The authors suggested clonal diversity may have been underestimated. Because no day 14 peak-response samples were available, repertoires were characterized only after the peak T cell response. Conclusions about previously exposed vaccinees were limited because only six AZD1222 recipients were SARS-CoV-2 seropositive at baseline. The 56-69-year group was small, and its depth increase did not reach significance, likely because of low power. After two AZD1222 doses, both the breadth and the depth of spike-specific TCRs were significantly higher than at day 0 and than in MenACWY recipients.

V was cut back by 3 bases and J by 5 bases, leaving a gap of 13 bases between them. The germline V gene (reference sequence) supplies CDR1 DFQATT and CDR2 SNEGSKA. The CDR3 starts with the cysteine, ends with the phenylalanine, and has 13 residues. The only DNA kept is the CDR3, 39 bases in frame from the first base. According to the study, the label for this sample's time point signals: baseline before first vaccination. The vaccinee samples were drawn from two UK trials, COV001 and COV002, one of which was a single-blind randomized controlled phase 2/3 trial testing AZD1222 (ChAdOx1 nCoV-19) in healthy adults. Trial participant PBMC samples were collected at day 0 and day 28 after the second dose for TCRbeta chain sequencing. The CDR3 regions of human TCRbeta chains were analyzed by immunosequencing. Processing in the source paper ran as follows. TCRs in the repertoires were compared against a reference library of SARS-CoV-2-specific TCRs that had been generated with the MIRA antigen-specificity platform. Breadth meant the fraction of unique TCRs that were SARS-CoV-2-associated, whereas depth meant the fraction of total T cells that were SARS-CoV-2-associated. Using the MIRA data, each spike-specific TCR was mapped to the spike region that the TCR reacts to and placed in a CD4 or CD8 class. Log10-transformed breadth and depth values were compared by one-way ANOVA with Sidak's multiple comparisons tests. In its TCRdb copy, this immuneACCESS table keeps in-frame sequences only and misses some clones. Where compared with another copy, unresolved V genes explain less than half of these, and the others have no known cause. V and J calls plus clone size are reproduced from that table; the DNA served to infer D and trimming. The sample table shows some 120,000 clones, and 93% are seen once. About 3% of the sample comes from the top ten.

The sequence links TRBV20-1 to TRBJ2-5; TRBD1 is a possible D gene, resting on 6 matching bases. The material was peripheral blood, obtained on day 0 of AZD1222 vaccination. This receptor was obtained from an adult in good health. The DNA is TGCAGTGCTAGTGACTGGGGGCGGGAGACCCAGTACTTC. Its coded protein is CSASDWGRETQYF.